This T cell receptor (beta chain) was sequenced during a study of blood T cell repertoires in COVID-19 (dated by TCRdb to 2018 to 2021). For the wider study: Samples covering the acute and convalescent phases of COVID-19 were provided by collaborators in the United States, Italy and Spain. The prospective study material was composed of cDNA or gDNA derived from T cells, B-cell-depleted T cells, or PBMCs. Deeply sampled blood TCRbeta repertoires from subjects exposed to, actively infected with, or recovered from COVID-19 were included in the dataset. The repertoires were made available in a free public database intended to serve as a resource for research on the immune response to SARS-CoV-2. The samples were drawn from the first 160 participants of the ongoing ImmuneRACE study and from over 950 subjects provided by 6 global collaborators. Sample metadata almost always included a de-identified subject ID, COVID-19 status, age in years and sex. HLA class I and class II types, where available, came from metadata supplied by the sample provider rather than from assay-based typing. Findings and caveats that apply to the study as a whole: How much clinical and demographic metadata was included differed by source and by participant, and the metadata was provided uncurated.

Each collaborating institution followed its own protocols to collect whole blood in K2EDTA tubes. Collaborator samples were shipped for TCRbeta analysis as frozen whole blood, isolated PBMCs, or DNA extracted from either sample type. From its cysteine to its phenylalanine, the CDR3 spans 13 amino acids. The entry retains the CDR3 DNA only, 39 bases that are in frame from base 1. Relative to germline, V is missing 6 bases and J is missing 4 bases, with 3 bases of the junction outside any gene match. TCRbeta CDR3 regions were amplified from genomic DNA by means of the immunoSEQ Assay, a bias-controlled multiplex PCR. As for the original processing: The number of nucleated cells in each sample was estimated from the amplification of reference gene primers within the assay. To quantify the absolute abundance of each unique TCRbeta CDR3 rearrangement, sequence reads were collapsed and filtered. For each sample, productive Simpson clonality was calculated as the square root of Simpson's diversity index across productive rearrangements. Here the immuneACCESS table is served through TCRdb, limited to in-frame sequences with V and J called. Missing clones are a known gap in these copies; in checked studies unresolved V genes cover under half, and the rest lacks a known reason. That table gives V, J and clone size, and the DNA gave D and trimming. Here the sample has about 13,000 clones; 88% occur a single time. 2% to 3% of the sample comes from the top ten.

About this clone itself: The antigen this receptor binds is unknown. Per-base quality was not reported, and no clone a single base away is much larger than it.

Material: peripheral blood. Recombination linked TRBV12-3 or TRBV12-4 to TRBJ1-3; a stretch of 7 junction bases matches TRBD1. This clonotype was sampled from a human donor in a cohort sampled during active COVID-19. The CDR3 region: CASRLQGGNTIYF. The DNA sequence reads TGTGCCAGCAGGCTACAGGGGGGAAACACCATATATTTT.